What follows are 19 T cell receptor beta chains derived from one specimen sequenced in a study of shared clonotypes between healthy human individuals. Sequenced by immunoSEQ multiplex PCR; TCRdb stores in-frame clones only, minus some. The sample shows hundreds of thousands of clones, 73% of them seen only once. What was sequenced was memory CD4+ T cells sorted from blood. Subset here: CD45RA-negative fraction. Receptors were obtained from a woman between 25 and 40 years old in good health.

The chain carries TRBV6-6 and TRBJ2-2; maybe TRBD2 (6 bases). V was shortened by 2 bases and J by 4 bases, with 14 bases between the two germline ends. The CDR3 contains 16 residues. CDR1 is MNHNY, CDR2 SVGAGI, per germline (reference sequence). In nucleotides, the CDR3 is TGTGCCAGCAGTTACCCCCGACTAGAAGCCACCGGGGAGCTGTTTTTT. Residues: CASSYPRLEATGELFF.

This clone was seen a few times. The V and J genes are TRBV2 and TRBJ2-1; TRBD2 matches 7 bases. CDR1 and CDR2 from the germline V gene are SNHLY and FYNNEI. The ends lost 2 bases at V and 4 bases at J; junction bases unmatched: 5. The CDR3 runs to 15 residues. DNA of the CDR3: TGTGCCAGCAGTGAACAAGCGGGATGGTACAATGAGCAGTTCTTC. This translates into CASSEQAGWYNEQFF.

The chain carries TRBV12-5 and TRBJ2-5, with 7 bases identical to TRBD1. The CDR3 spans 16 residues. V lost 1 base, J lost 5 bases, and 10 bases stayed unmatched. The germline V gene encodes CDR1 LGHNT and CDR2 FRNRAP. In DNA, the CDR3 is TGTGCTAGTGGTTTGGCCCGACAGGGAAGGCATGAGACCCAGTACTTC. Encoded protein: CASGLARQGRHETQYF.

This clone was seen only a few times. Here the CDR3 DNA reads TGTGCCAGTAGTATACAGGGAGATGGCTACACCTTC. Its protein product is CASSIQGDGYTF. The chain couples TRBV19 to TRBJ1-2; D is possibly TRBD1 (5 bases). CDR3 length: 12 residues. Trimming removed 2 bases from V and 6 bases from J, with 7 bases in between. Germline V gene data show CDR1 as LNHDA and CDR2 as SQIVND (reference sequence).

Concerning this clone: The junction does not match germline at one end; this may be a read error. CDR3 sequence reads: CASSSRQGGGSDQPQHF. The CDR3 bases are TGTGCCAGCAGTAGTAGACAGGGAGGGGGTAGCGATCAGCCCCAGCATTTT. The chain recombines TRBV2 with TRBJ1-5; 7 bases line up with TRBD1. The CDR3 is 17 residues long. Germline assignment: CDR1 SNHLY and CDR2 FYNNEI.

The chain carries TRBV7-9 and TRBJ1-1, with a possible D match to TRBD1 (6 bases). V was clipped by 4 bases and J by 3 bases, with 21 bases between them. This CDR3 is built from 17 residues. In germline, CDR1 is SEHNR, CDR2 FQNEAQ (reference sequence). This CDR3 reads CASSSDGQSGADTEAFF. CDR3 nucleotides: TGTGCCAGCAGCTCGGATGGGCAGTCGGGGGCGGACACTGAAGCTTTCTTT.

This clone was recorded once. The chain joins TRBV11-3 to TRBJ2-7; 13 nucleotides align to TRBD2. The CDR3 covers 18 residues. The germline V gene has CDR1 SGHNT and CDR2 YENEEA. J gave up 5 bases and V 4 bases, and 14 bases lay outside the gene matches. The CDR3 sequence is CASSSALGLAGSGHEQYF. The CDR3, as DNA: TGTGCCAGCAGCTCCGCCCTGGGACTAGCGGGGAGTGGCCACGAGCAGTACTTC.

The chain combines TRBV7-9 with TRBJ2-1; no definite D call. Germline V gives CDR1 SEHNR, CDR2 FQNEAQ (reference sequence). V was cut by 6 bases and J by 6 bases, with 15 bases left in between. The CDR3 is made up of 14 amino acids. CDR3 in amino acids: CASSHSRSVNEQFF. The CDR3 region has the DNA TGTGCCAGCAGTCATAGCCGCTCGGTCAATGAGCAGTTCTTC.

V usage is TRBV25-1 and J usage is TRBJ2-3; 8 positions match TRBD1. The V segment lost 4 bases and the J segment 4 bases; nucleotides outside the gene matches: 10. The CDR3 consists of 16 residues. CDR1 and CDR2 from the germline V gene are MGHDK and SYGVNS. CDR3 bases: TGTGCCAGCAGTGTCGAAAGACAGGGGTTGGCAGATACGCAGTATTTT. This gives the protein CASSVERQGLADTQYF.

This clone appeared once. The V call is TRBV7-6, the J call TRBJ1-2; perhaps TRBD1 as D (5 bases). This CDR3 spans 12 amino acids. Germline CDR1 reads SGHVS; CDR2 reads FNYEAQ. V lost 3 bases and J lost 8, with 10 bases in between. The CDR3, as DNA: TGTGCCAGCAGCTTTACAGGCGCGGGCTACACCTTC. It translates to CASSFTGAGYTF.

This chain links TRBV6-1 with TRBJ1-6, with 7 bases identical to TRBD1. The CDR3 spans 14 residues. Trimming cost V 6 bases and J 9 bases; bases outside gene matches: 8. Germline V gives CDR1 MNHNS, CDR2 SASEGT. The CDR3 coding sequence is TGTGCCAGCAGCGTAGACAGGGTGGGTTCACCCCTCCACTTT. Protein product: CASSVDRVGSPLHF.

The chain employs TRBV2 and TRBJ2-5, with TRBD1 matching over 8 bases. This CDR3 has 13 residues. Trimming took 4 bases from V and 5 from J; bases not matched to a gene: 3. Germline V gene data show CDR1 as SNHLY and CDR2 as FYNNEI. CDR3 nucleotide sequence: TGTGCCAGCAGTGCGGACAGGGCTGAGACCCAGTACTTC. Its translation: CASSADRAETQYF. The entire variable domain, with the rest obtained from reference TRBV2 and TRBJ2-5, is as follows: EPEVTQTPSHQVTQMGQEVILRCVPISNHLYFYWYRQILGQKVEFLVSFYNNEISEKSEIFDDQFSVERPDGSNFTLKIRSTKLEDSAMYFCASSADRAETQYFGPGTRLLVL.

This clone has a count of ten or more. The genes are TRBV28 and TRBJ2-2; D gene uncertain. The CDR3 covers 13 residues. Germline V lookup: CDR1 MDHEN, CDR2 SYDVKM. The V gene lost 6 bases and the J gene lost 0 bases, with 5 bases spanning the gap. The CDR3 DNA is TGTGCCAGCAGGAACCCGAACACCGGGGAGCTGTTTTTT. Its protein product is CASRNPNTGELFF.

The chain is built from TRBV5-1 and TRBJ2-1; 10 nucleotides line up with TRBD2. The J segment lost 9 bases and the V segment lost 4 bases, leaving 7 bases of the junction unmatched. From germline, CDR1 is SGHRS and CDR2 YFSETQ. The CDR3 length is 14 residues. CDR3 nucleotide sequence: TGCGCCAGCAGCACCCTAGCGGGGGAGGGTGAGCAGTTCTTC. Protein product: CASSTLAGEGEQFF.

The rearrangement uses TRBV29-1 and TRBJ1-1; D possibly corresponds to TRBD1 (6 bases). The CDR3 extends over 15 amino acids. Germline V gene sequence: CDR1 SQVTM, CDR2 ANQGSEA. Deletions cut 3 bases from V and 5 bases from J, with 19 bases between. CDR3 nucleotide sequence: TGCAGCGTTGAGGTCAGGGGTTCAGCGGGGACTGAAGCTTTCTTT. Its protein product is CSVEVRGSAGTEAFF.

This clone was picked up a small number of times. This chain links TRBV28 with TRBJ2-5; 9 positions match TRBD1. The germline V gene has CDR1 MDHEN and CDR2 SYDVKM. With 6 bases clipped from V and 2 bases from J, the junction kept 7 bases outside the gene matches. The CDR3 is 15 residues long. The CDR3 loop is CASSETGGRQETQYF. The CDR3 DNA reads TGTGCCAGCAGCGAGACAGGGGGACGGCAAGAGACCCAGTACTTC.

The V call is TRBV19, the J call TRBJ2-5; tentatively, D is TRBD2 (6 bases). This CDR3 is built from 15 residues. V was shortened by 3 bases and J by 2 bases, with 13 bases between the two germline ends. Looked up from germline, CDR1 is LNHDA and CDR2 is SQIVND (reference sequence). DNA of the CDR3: TGTGCCAGTAGTATGTTCGCGGAGGGACAAGAGACCCAGTACTTC. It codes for CASSMFAEGQETQYF.

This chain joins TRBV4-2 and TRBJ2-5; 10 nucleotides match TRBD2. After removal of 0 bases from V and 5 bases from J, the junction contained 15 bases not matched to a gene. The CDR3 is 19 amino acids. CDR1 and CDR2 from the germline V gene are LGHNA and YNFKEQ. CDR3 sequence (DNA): TGTGCCAGCAGCCAAGATAGCCTAGCGGGAGCCAGGCCTGGTGAGACCCAGTACTTC. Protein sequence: CASSQDSLAGARPGETQYF.

The CDR3 DNA reads TGTGCCAGCAGTAACAGGGACAGGGGGCTTTTCGAGCAGTACTTC. Protein product: CASSNRDRGLFEQYF. V gene TRBV6-1 combines with J gene TRBJ2-7, with 12 bases that match TRBD1. CDR1 is MNHNS, CDR2 SASEGT, per germline. J lost 6 bases, V lost 5 bases, and 8 bases had no gene match. The CDR3 spans 15 residues.